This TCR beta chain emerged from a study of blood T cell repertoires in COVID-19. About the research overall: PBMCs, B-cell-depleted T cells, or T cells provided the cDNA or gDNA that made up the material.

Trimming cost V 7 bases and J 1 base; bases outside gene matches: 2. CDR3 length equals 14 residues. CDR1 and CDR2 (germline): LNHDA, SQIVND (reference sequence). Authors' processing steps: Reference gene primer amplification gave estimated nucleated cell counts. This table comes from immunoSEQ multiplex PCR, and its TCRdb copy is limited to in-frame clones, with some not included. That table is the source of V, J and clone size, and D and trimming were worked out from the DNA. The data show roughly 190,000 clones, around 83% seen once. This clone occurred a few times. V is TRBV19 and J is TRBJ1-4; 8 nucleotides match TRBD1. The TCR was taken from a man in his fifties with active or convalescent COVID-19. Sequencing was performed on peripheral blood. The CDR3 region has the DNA TGTGCCAGTACCACAGGGGGAACTAATGAAAAACTGTTTTTT. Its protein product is CASTTGGTNEKLFF.